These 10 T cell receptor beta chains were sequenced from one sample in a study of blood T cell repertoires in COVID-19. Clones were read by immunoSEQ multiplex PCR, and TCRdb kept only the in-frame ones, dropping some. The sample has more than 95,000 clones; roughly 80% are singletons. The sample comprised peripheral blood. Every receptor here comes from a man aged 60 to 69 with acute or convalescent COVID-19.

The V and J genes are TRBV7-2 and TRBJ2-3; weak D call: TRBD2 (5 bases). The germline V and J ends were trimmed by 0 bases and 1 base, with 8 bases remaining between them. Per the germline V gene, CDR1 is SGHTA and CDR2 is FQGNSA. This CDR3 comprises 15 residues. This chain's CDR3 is CASSLAGVGTDTQYF. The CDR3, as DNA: TGTGCCAGCAGCTTAGCGGGAGTAGGCACAGATACGCAGTATTTT.

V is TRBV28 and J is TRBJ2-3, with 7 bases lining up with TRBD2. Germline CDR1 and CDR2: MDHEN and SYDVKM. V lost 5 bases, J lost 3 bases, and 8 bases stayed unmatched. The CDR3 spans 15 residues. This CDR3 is CASSEEGGRTDTQYF. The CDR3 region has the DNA TGTGCCAGCAGTGAGGAAGGCGGGAGAACAGATACGCAGTATTTT.

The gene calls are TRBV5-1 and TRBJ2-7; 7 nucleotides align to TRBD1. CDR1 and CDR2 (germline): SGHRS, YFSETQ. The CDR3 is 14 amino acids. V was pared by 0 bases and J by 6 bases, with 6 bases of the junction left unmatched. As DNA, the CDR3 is TGCGCCAGCAGCTTGGGACAGGGTAGTGGCGAGCAGTACTTC. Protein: CASSLGQGSGEQYF.

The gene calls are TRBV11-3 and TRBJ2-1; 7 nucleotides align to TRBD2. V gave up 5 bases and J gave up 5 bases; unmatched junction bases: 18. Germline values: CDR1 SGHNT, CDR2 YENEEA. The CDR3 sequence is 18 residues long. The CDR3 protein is CASSPRGPSGTYNNEQFF. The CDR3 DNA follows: TGTGCCAGCAGCCCCAGAGGCCCTAGCGGAACATACAACAATGAGCAGTTCTTC.

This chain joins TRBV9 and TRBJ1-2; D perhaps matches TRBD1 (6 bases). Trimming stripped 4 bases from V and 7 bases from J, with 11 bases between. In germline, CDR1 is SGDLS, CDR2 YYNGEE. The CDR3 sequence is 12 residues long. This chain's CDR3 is CASSPLGGGYTF. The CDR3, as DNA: TGTGCCAGCAGCCCCTTAGGGGGTGGCTACACCTTC.

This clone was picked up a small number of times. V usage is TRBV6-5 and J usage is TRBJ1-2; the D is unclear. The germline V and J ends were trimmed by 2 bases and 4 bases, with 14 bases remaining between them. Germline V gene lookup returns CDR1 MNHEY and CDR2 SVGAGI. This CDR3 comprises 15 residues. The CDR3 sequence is CASSYEVSYPYGYTF. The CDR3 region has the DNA TGTGCCAGCAGTTACGAGGTATCATACCCCTATGGCTACACCTTC.

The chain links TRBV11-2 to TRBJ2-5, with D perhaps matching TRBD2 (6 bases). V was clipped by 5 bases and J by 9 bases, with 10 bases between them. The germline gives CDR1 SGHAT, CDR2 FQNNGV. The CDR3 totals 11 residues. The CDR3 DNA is TGTGCCAGCAGCCCGGGGGTAGCCCAGTACTTC. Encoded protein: CASSPGVAQYF.

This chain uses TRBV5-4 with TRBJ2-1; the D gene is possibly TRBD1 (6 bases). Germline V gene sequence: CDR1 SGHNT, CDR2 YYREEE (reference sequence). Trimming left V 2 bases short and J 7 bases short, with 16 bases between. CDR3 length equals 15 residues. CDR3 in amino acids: CASSFPRGGANEQFF. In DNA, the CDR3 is TGTGCCAGCAGCTTTCCCAGGGGTGGGGCGAATGAGCAGTTCTTC.

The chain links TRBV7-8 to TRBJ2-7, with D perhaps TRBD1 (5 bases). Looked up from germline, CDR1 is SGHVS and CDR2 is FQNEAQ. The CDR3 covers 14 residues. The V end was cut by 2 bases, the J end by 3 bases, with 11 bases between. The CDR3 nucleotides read TGTGCCAGCAGCTTATGGGGCGGATTCTACGAGCAGTACGTC. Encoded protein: CASSLWGGFYEQYV.

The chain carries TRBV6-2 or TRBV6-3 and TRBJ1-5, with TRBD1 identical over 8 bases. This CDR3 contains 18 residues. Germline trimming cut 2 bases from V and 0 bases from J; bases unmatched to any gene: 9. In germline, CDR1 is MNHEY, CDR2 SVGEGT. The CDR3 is CASSYAGQGAYSNQPQHF. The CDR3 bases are TGTGCCAGCAGTTACGCTGGACAGGGCGCTTATAGCAATCAGCCCCAGCATTTT.